One T cell receptor (beta chain) is described in this entry. Its specificity is not known. Germline lookup yields CDR1 MNHEY and CDR2 SMNVEV (reference sequence). V lost 3 bases and J lost 6; bases outside the gene matches: 3. The CDR3 runs 14 residues. The sample comes from a study of cytomegalovirus exposure and HLA in healthy donors. Background on the study: A prior analysis found about 120 million unique TCR beta sequences from around 180 million T cells. General study results and limits: HLA allele associations emerged for 16,951 TCR beta sequences in a later analysis, at 0.05 false discovery rate.

A multiplex PCR was run with 60 Vbeta primers and 13 Jbeta primers. Original analysis: Unique TCR beta chains totaled 65 million to 95 million in a later count, with around 12 million of them shared. Data came from immunoSEQ multiplex PCR; TCRdb stores just in-frame clones and leaves some out. V, J and clone size derive from that table, while D and trimming were established from the DNA sequence. The repertoire holds roughly 250,000 clones, with almost 85% as singletons. This receptor was obtained from a woman between 40 and 55 years old in good health and CMV-seropositive. The V gene is TRBV27, the J gene TRBJ2-1; TRBD2 matches at 9 bases. Sequencing was done on a sample of PBMCs. The CDR3 loop is CASSLREGLNEQFF. Here the CDR3 DNA reads TGTGCCAGCAGTTTGCGGGAGGGCCTCAATGAGCAGTTCTTC.